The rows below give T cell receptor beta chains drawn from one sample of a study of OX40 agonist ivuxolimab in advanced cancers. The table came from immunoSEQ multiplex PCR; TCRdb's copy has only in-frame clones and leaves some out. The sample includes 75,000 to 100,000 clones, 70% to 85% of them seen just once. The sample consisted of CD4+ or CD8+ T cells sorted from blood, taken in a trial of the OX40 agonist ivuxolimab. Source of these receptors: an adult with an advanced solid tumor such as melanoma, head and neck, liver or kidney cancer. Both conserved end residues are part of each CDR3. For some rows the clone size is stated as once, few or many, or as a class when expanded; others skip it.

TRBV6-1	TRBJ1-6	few	CASSAQRASPLHF
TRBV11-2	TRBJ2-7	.	CASSQGGGGGYEQYF
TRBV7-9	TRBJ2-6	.	CASSQGWGSSGANVLTF
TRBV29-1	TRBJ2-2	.	CSVRQQGTGELFF
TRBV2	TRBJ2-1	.	CASGRGFNEQFF
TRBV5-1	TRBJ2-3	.	CASMGQGEDTQYF
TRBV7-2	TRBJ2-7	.	CASSRTGGNTYEQYF
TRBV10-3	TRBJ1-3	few	CAINGERYPGNTIYF
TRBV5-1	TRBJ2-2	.	CASSWTVNTGELFF
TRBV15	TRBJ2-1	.	CATSKPGLAGLNEQFF
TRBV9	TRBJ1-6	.	CASSVGAGEYSPLHF
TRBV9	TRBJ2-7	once	CASSPSGFSYEQYF
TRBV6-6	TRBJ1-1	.	CASSYSGRETEAFF
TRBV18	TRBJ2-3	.	CASSPTGGADTQYF
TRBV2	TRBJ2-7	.	CASRGTPSYEQYF
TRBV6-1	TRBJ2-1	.	CALGGRSSYNEQFF
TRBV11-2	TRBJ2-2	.	CASSPGPYTGELFF
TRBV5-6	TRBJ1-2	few	CASSPEGGQVYSGYTF
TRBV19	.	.	CASSIRGPTYEQYF
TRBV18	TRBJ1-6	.	CASSRQGASDSPLHF
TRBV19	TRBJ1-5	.	CASSIGLQGALSNQPQHF
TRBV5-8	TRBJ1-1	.	CASSSQENTEAFF
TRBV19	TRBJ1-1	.	CASTWTGGMNTEAFF
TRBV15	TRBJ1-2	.	CATTEWTGEGYTF
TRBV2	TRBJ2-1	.	CASSASPFGNEQFF
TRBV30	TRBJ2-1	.	CAWRLGTSGVDEQFF
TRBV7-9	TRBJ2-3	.	CASSLEDARDPTGADTQYF
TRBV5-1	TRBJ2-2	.	CASSLEAGGGGELFF
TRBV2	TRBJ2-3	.	CASSNLDRETDTQYF
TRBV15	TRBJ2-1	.	CATSRAGLAGVNEQFF
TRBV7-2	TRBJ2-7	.	CASSLGEGALYEQYF
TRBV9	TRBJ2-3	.	CASSVEQGTSTDTQYF
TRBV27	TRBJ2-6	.	CASSLIPEGANVLTF